The clone carrying this T cell receptor (beta chain) was picked up many times. One entry per CDR3 protein results from TCRdb running MiXCR on the reads. Of about 260,000 distinct CDR3 sequences in the sample, roughly 10% were seen once. The data are from a study of T cell repertoires in cytomegalovirus infection. The CDR3 is made up of 15 amino acids. Losses at the gene ends were 4 bases for V and 4 bases for J; bases not matched to a gene: 6. The germline V gene has CDR1 SGHDN and CDR2 FVKESK. The clonotype comes from a human donor in good health (CMV status not recorded). Some clones in this sample may be carry-over from other donors' samples. The chain couples TRBV14 to TRBJ1-1, with 10 bases matching TRBD1. The sequenced sample was PBMCs. For the CDR3, the DNA is TGTGCCAGCAGCCCGTGGACAGGGGGGGTCACTGAAGCTTTCTTT. Encoded protein: CASSPWTGGVTEAFF. Full variable domain (missing parts from reference TRBV14 and TRBJ1-1): EAGVTQFPSHSVIEKGQTVTLRCDPISGHDNLYWYRRVMGKEIKFLLHFVKESKQDESGMPNNRFLAERTGGTYSTLKVQPAELEDSGVYFCASSPWTGGVTEAFFGQGTRLTVV.